This TCR beta chain was recovered during a study of human T cells and chemical hapten exposure. At the level of the study: Across its roughly 25 weeks, the study gave patients weekly diphenylcyclopropenone doses to the scalp.

This CDR3 region has 12 residues. Germline lookup yields CDR1 SQVTM and CDR2 ANQGSEA. With V trimmed by 6 bases and J by 1 base, 2 bases remained unmatched. As to time point: patch test 1, 2 weeks after DPC sensitization. Treatment indicated: therapeutic diphenylcyclopropenone sensitization with weekly scalp DPC. At patch-test visits, sampling came before the patch test. TCRdb used MiXCR to reprocess the RACE reads, holding one entry per CDR3 protein. This sample has some 180,000 distinct CDR3 sequences, with 20% to 25% found just once. This receptor was identified in a woman between 50 and 59 years old with alopecia areata. Some clones in this sample may be carry-over from other donors' samples. This chain joins TRBV29-1 and TRBJ1-1; 7 bases are a match to TRBD1. This specimen was whole blood, taken in connection with sensitization to the hapten diphenylcyclopropenone (DPC). DNA for the CDR3: TGCAGCGTCGGGACAGCGAACACTGAAGCTTTCTTT. It specifies CSVGTANTEAFF.